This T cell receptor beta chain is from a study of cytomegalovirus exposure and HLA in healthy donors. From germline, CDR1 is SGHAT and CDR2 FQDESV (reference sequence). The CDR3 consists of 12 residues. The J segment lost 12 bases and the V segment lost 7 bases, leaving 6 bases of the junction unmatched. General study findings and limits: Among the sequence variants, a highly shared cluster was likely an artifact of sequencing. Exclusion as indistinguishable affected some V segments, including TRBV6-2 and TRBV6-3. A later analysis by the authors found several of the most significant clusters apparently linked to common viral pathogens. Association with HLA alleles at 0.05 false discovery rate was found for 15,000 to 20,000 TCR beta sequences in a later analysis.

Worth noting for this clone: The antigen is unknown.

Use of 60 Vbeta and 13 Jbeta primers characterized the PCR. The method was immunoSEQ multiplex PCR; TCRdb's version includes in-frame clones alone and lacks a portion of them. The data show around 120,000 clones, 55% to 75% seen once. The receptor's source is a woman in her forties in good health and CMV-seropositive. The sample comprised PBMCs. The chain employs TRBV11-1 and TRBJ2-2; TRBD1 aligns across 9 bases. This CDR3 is CASTQGTGKLFF. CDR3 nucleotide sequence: TGTGCCAGCACTCAAGGGACAGGGAAGCTGTTTTTT. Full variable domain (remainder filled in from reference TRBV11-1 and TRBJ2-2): EAEVAQSPRYKITEKSQAVAFWCDPISGHATLYWYRQILGQGPELLVQFQDESVVDDSQLPKDRFSAERLKGVDSTLKIQPAELGDSAMYLCASTQGTGKLFFGEGSRLTVL.